The rows below give T cell receptor beta chains drawn from one sample of a study of blood T cell repertoires in COVID-19. Here immunoSEQ multiplex PCR was the method, and the copy in TCRdb shows in-frame clones only, minus some. The table has 210,000 or so clones, roughly 90% seen once. Material for sequencing was peripheral blood. The receptors were gathered from a man between 50 and 59 years old with acute or convalescent COVID-19. The CDR3 runs from the conserved cysteine through the conserved F or W. Each record gives: CDR3 protein, V gene.

cdr3_aa: CASSQLGDRQNTEAFF; v_call: TRBV4-3
cdr3_aa: CASGGSVEQFF; v_call: TRBV3-1/TRBV3-2
cdr3_aa: CAWSSGAGTGELFF; v_call: TRBV30
cdr3_aa: CASGTGRREKLFF; v_call: TRBV2
cdr3_aa: CASSSGQGANGYTF; v_call: TRBV7-2
cdr3_aa: CAWKAAPTDTQYF; v_call: TRBV30
cdr3_aa: CASSQGLAGGAQYF; v_call: TRBV3-1/TRBV3-2
cdr3_aa: CASSQGLAGETQYF; v_call: TRBV6-5
cdr3_aa: CASSLLRGFAGELFF; v_call: TRBV28
cdr3_aa: CASSRTGEEVYGYTF; v_call: TRBV19
cdr3_aa: CASSGAGVLAGAYEQYF; v_call: TRBV7-2
cdr3_aa: CASSPRLAGGQTGELFF; v_call: TRBV7-2
cdr3_aa: CASSYSGQGTYGYTF; v_call: TRBV6-5
cdr3_aa: CASSGGTSGSGGTDTQYF; v_call: TRBV6-1
cdr3_aa: CASSRGRYNEQFF; v_call: TRBV28
cdr3_aa: CASSLYRGEKLFF; v_call: TRBV12-3/TRBV12-4
cdr3_aa: CASSLRPGGRGELFF; v_call: TRBV7-3
cdr3_aa: CASRPRTHRWTEAFF; v_call: TRBV12-2
cdr3_aa: CASSLQGPTGELFF; v_call: TRBV11-1
cdr3_aa: CASSFFSGILYNEQFF; v_call: TRBV7-8
cdr3_aa: CASREPGRTNQPQHF; v_call: TRBV28
cdr3_aa: CASSEMVAGDRSYNEQFF; v_call: TRBV10-2
cdr3_aa: CASSGLGPIDTQYF; v_call: TRBV6-2/TRBV6-3
cdr3_aa: CASSRDRDLNIQYF; v_call: TRBV28
cdr3_aa: CAWSVRSGPSNTGELFF; v_call: TRBV30
cdr3_aa: CASSQDRGRAYNEQFF; v_call: TRBV4-1